This T cell receptor (beta chain) is drawn from a study of T-cell reconstitution after alpha-beta-depleted transplantation in children. A word on this clonotype: Its antigen is undetermined.

Unique molecular identifiers were built into the TCRbeta library. In TCRdb, the PCR reads were re-called with MiXCR into one record per CDR3 protein. The profile covers about 460,000 distinct CDR3 sequences, with roughly a tenth appearing a single time and around 2% taken by the ten largest. In germline, CDR1 is DFQATT, CDR2 SNEGSKA (reference sequence). This CDR3 has 12 residues. After removal of 3 bases from V and 3 bases from J, the junction contained 1 base not matched to a gene. Whole-study findings and limits: Reported findings indicate that, about two months after transplant, alpha-beta T cells came from several hundred expanded clones, which were derived from non-depleted graft cells. After one year, T-cell counts and TCRbeta diversity mostly came from new T cells. High day-60 TCRbeta diversity in some patients came from surviving recipient T cells and thymic progenitors.

The source of this sequence is a child younger than 10 with inherited bone marrow failure, due to receive a stem cell transplant. The J gene is TRBJ2-7, the V gene TRBV20-1; 8 bases agree with TRBD2. The sequences come from PBMCs, collected before TCRalphabeta/CD19-depleted stem cell transplant. As DNA, the CDR3 is TGCAGTGCTAGGGGACTAGTCTACGAGCAGTACTTC. Protein: CSARGLVYEQYF.